This T cell receptor (beta chain) was identified in a study of control samples from healthy donors and cancer patients. The data were produced by immunoSEQ multiplex PCR, yet TCRdb's version contains in-frame clones alone and is incomplete. The table lists over 50,000 clones, about 96% of them singletons, with 0.9% to 1.2% in the top ten. The CDR3 spans 13 residues. Deletions cut 4 bases from V and 4 bases from J, with 10 bases between. The V gene's germline CDR1 is SEHNR and CDR2 FQNEAQ (reference sequence). The receptor was derived from a woman aged 18-30 years in good health. This chain uses TRBV7-9 with TRBJ1-2; possible D gene TRBD1, 5 bases. What was sequenced was blood. CDR3 in amino acids: CASSSSDSYGYTF. In DNA, the CDR3 is TGTGCCAGCAGCTCTTCCGACAGCTATGGCTACACCTTC.